These 24 T cell receptor beta chains share one sample of origin, sequenced in a study of beta chain features in type 1 diabetes. As every portion of the isolated RNA was reverse transcribed, the sequencing read expressed TCRB transcripts. The repertoire was sequenced with immunoSEQ multiplex PCR; TCRdb's copy has only in-frame clones and lacks some. The table includes a few hundred thousand clones, about 10% detected once. The sequenced material came from naive CD4+ T cells from blood. The source is a woman in her twenties or thirties in good health.

Only a few counts were recorded for this clone. The chain carries TRBV7-2 and TRBJ1-5; D not certain. The CDR3 has 12 amino acids. Germline V gives CDR1 SGHTA, CDR2 FQGNSA. The ends were cut back, 4 bases at V and 7 bases at J, with 8 bases in the middle. The CDR3 is CASSSPGQPQHF. In nucleotides, the CDR3 is TGTGCCAGCAGCTCACCGGGACAGCCCCAGCATTTT.

The rearrangement links TRBV18 to TRBJ2-7; TRBD1 agrees at 9 bases. Germline V CDR1 and CDR2: KGHSH, LQKENI. CDR3 length: 13 amino acids. The V and J ends lost 3 bases and 6 bases, in that order; junction bases with no gene match: 3. The CDR3 DNA follows: TGTGCCAGCTCACCGGGACAGGGACCCGAGCAGTACTTC. This gives the protein CASSPGQGPEQYF. Filled out from reference TRBV18 and TRBJ2-7, the complete variable domain reads NAGVMQNPRHLVRRRGQEARLRCSPMKGHSHVYWYRQLPEEGLKFMVYLQKENIIDESGMPKERFSAEFPKEGPSILRIQQVVRGDSAAYFCASSPGQGPEQYFGPGTRLTVT.

This clone was seen more than once but under ten times. The chain links TRBV5-4 to TRBJ2-1, with TRBD2 matching 12 bases. Germline-derived CDR1 and CDR2 are SGHNT and YYREEE (reference sequence). CDR3 length: 17 residues. Germline trimming cut 2 bases from V and 2 bases from J; bases unmatched to any gene: 5. This chain's CDR3 is CASSFGASGRAYNEQFF. The CDR3, as DNA: TGTGCCAGCAGCTTTGGGGCTAGCGGGAGGGCCTACAATGAGCAGTTCTTC.

The chain is built from TRBV29-1 and TRBJ1-2, with 7 bases aligning to TRBD1. J gave up 0 bases and V 5 bases, and 6 bases lay outside the gene matches. Germline V lookup: CDR1 SQVTM, CDR2 ANQGSEA. The CDR3 length is 14 residues. CDR3 sequence: CSVMDRRSNYGYTF. The DNA of the CDR3 is TGCAGCGTTATGGACAGGCGGTCTAACTATGGCTACACCTTC. Looking up the rest from reference TRBV29-1 and TRBJ1-2 gives the full variable domain: SAVISQKPSRDICQRGTSLTIQCQVDSQVTMMFWYRQQPGQSLTLIATANQGSEATYESGFVIDKFPISRPNLTFSTLTVSNMSPEDSSIYLCSVMDRRSNYGYTFGSGTRLTVV.

This clone was detected only a few times. The rearrangement links TRBV19 to TRBJ2-3; tentative D call: TRBD2 (5 bases). V dropped 5 bases and J dropped 4 bases, with 7 bases sitting between them. This CDR3 spans 12 amino acids. CDR1 is LNHDA and CDR2 is SQIVND in the germline V gene (reference sequence). CDR3 protein: CASSADSDTQYF. The CDR3 DNA follows: TGTGCCAGTAGTGCGGACTCAGATACGCAGTATTTT.

This clone occurred a few times. The chain employs TRBV7-2 and TRBJ2-4, with TRBD1 matching over 9 bases. Germline values: CDR1 SGHTA, CDR2 FQGNSA. The CDR3 length is 19 residues. With V trimmed by 3 bases and J by 3 bases, 15 bases remained unmatched. The CDR3, as DNA: TGTGCCAGCAGCTTTTACAGGGGGCGCGGGTTTCTTGGCAAAAACATTCAGTACTTC. This translates into CASSFYRGRGFLGKNIQYF.

The V gene is TRBV5-6, the J gene TRBJ2-2, with TRBD2 as a possible D gene (7 bases). Germline V lookup: CDR1 SGHDT, CDR2 YYEEEE. CDR3 length: 16 amino acids. V dropped 4 bases and J dropped 9 bases, with 22 bases sitting between them. The CDR3 nucleotides are TGTGCCAGCAGCGAATGGACGAGGGGGGGATTCAGGGAGCTGTTTTTT. Residues: CASSEWTRGGFRELFF.

The CDR3 nucleotides are TGTGCCAGCAGCTTAGGGGGACAGTTTAACAATCAGCCCCAGCATTTT. Residues: CASSLGGQFNNQPQHF. The J gene is TRBJ1-5, the V gene TRBV7-2, with 7 positions matching TRBD1. J was trimmed by 3 bases and V by 1 base; bases with no gene match: 6. Germline lookup yields CDR1 SGHTA and CDR2 FQGNSA. The CDR3 consists of 16 residues.

V gene TRBV7-2 combines with J gene TRBJ2-1; 8 nucleotides agree with TRBD2. The V gene's germline CDR1 is SGHTA and CDR2 FQGNSA. V lost 0 bases and J lost 7; bases outside the gene matches: 8. The CDR3 spans 16 residues. CDR3 nucleotides: TGTGCCAGCAGCTTAGCTTCTACTAGCGGCATGAATGAGCAGTTCTTC. Amino acid sequence: CASSLASTSGMNEQFF.

This clone was seen a handful of times. The chain has TRBV27 and TRBJ2-3; 15 bases align to TRBD2. Germline trimming cut 7 bases from V and 6 bases from J; bases unmatched to any gene: 8. Germline lookup yields CDR1 MNHEY and CDR2 SMNVEV (reference sequence). The CDR3 sequence is 16 residues long. The CDR3: CASTPTGLAGGDTQYF. CDR3 DNA: TGTGCCAGCACCCCGACGGGACTAGCGGGAGGTGATACGCAGTATTTT.

This clone was observed a handful of times. The same CDR3 can be traced to other DNA sequences in this sample. The chain is built from TRBV5-4 and TRBJ2-1, with D tentatively TRBD1 (6 bases). With 0 bases removed from V and 5 bases from J, the gap between germline ends came to 6 bases. Germline-derived CDR1 and CDR2 are SGHNT and YYREEE (reference sequence). The CDR3 has 13 residues. CDR3 residues: CASSLAGDNEQFF. The CDR3 DNA is TGTGCCAGCAGCTTGGCAGGGGACAATGAGCAGTTCTTC.

This clone appeared a few times. This chain links TRBV4-3 with TRBJ2-3; 7 bases agree with TRBD1. Germline CDR1 is LGHNA and CDR2 is YSLEER. Trimming cost V 3 bases and J 4 bases; bases outside gene matches: 13. The CDR3 runs 17 residues. This CDR3 reads CASSQRSDREGADTQYF. CDR3 nucleotides: TGCGCCAGCAGCCAGCGCTCCGACAGGGAAGGAGCAGATACGCAGTATTTT.

This clone turned up a few times. The rearrangement links TRBV4-3 to TRBJ2-5, with TRBD2 identical over 11 bases. Per the germline V gene, CDR1 is LGHNA and CDR2 is YSLEER. CDR3 size: 16 residues. V gave up 1 base and J gave up 2 bases; unmatched junction bases: 3. The DNA of the CDR3 is TGCGCCAGCAGCCAAGCCGGGACTAGCGGACAAGAGACCCAGTACTTC. Its protein product is CASSQAGTSGQETQYF.

The V and J genes are TRBV2 and TRBJ1-2; D is possibly TRBD1 (6 bases). V was clipped by 11 bases and J by 0 bases, with 16 bases between them. There are 14 residues in the CDR3. CDR1 and CDR2 (germline): SNHLY, FYNNEI. CDR3 nucleotide sequence: TGTGCCGGGACGAGGACAGAACCTAACTATGGCTACACCTTC. It codes for CAGTRTEPNYGYTF.

This clone was observed a handful of times. This rearrangement joins TRBV7-6 to TRBJ2-5, with 12 bases lining up with TRBD2. The CDR3 runs 16 residues. J lost 3 bases, V lost 1 base, and 3 bases had no gene match. Germline assignment: CDR1 SGHVS and CDR2 FNYEAQ. This chain's CDR3 is CASSLGLAGGKETQYF. CDR3 in DNA: TGTGCCAGCAGCTTAGGTCTAGCGGGAGGGAAAGAGACCCAGTACTTC.

There are a few counts of this clone. The genes are TRBV9 and TRBJ2-1, with 7 bases lining up with TRBD2. Trimming took 0 bases from V and 3 from J; bases not matched to a gene: 3. The CDR3 consists of 15 residues. Germline V gives CDR1 SGDLS, CDR2 YYNGEE. CDR3 in amino acids: CASSVGASGYNEQFF. Written as DNA, the CDR3 is TGTGCCAGCAGCGTAGGGGCTAGCGGCTACAATGAGCAGTTCTTC.

Only a few counts were recorded for this clone. The chain uses TRBV5-4 and TRBJ2-1; 8 bases agree with TRBD2. The CDR3 is 15 amino acids. Germline V gene data show CDR1 as SGHNT and CDR2 as YYREEE (reference sequence). The V segment lost 0 bases and the J segment 5 bases; nucleotides outside the gene matches: 4. As DNA, the CDR3 is TGTGCCAGCAGCTTGGGAAGCGGGAGAAACAATGAGCAGTTCTTC. This sequence encodes CASSLGSGRNNEQFF.

This clone came up a few times. The J gene is TRBJ2-3, the V gene TRBV18, with TRBD2 identical over 14 bases. The length of the CDR3 is 17 residues. Germline CDR1 KGHSH, CDR2 LQKENI. With V trimmed by 8 bases and J by 0 bases, 7 bases remained unmatched. CDR3 in amino acids: CASRGLAGDYSTDTQYF. Written as DNA, the CDR3 is TGTGCCAGCCGGGGACTAGCGGGAGACTATAGCACAGATACGCAGTATTTT. The full variable domain, rest sourced from reference TRBV18 and TRBJ2-3, is NAGVMQNPRHLVRRRGQEARLRCSPMKGHSHVYWYRQLPEEGLKFMVYLQKENIIDESGMPKERFSAEFPKEGPSILRIQQVVRGDSAAYFCASRGLAGDYSTDTQYFGPGTRLTVL.

The CDR3 DNA reads TGTGCCAGCAGCTCACAGGAGAACACTGAAGCTTTCTTT. Encoded protein: CASSSQENTEAFF. The V gene is TRBV7-2, the J gene TRBJ1-1, with a possible D match to TRBD1 (5 bases). With 4 bases removed from V and 1 base from J, the gap between germline ends came to 7 bases. The CDR3 length is 13 residues. CDR1 and CDR2 (germline): SGHTA, FQGNSA.

This clone turned up a few times. J is TRBJ2-7 and V is TRBV2; D is unresolved. The germline V and J ends were trimmed by 1 base and 2 bases, with 12 bases remaining between them. Germline assignment: CDR1 SNHLY and CDR2 FYNNEI. This CDR3 spans 15 amino acids. The CDR3 loop reads CASSEDLATAYEQYF. The CDR3 bases are TGTGCCAGCAGTGAAGATTTAGCAACCGCCTACGAGCAGTACTTC.

This clone was seen only a few times. This rearrangement joins TRBV30 to TRBJ1-1, with D possibly TRBD1 on 5 matching bases. V lost 1 base, J lost 2 bases, and 8 bases lay in between. The CDR3 has 13 residues. Germline-derived CDR1 and CDR2 are GTSNPN and SVGIG (reference sequence). In DNA form, the CDR3 reads TGTGCCTGGAGTGGACAGACCAACACTGAAGCTTTCTTT. Protein product: CAWSGQTNTEAFF. Complete variable domain (other parts from reference TRBV30 and TRBJ1-1): SQTIHQWPATLVQPVGSPLSLECTVEGTSNPNLYWYRQAAGRGLQLLFYSVGIGQISSEVPQNLSASRPQDRQFILSSKKLLLSDSGFYLCAWSGQTNTEAFFGQGTRLTVV.

This chain uses TRBV11-2 with TRBJ2-5; D possibly corresponds to TRBD1 (6 bases). Germline CDR1 reads SGHAT; CDR2 reads FQNNGV. The CDR3 totals 14 residues. Trimming shortened V by 1 base and J by 1 base, and 7 bases separated the two germline ends. As DNA, the CDR3 is TGTGCCAGCAGCTTAGTCAGGGGCCAAGAGACCCAGTACTTC. Translation: CASSLVRGQETQYF.

The J gene is TRBJ2-5, the V gene TRBV20-1, with a weak D call TRBD2 (6 bases). V dropped 6 bases and J dropped 11 bases, with 16 bases sitting between them. CDR1 is DFQATT and CDR2 is SNEGSKA in the germline V gene (reference sequence). CDR3 length: 11 residues. CDR3 residues: CSADYSELQYF. The CDR3 DNA is TGCAGTGCGGACTACTCGGAGTTGCAGTACTTC.

The chain uses TRBV9 and TRBJ2-3, with 11 bases lining up with TRBD2. CDR1 and CDR2 from the germline V gene are SGDLS and YYNGEE. This CDR3 is 16 amino acids long. V shed 3 bases and J 2 bases; nucleotides not matched to a gene: 5. CDR3 sequence reads: CASSAGLAGLTDTQYF. The CDR3 coding sequence is TGTGCCAGCAGCGCCGGACTAGCGGGTCTCACAGATACGCAGTATTTT.